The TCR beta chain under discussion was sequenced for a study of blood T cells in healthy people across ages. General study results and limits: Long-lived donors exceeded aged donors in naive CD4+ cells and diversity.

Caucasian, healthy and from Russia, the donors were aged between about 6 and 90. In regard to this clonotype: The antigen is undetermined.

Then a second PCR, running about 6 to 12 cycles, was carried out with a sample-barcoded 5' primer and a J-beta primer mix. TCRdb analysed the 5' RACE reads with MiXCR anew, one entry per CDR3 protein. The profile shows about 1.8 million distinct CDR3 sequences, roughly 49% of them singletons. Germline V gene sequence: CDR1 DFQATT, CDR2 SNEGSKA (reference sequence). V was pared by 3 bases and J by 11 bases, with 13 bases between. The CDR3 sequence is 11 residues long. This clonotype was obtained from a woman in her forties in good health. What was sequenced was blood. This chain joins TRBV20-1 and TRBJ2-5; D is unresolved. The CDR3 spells CSASFLYEQYF. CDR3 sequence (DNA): TGCAGTGCTAGTTTTCTCTATGAGCAGTACTTC.